The 19 T cell receptor beta chains below were found in one sample sequenced in a study of T-cell reconstitution after alpha-beta-depleted transplantation in children. TCRbeta library construction was performed incorporating unique molecular identifiers. Each CDR3 protein gets one entry after TCRdb re-called the PCR reads with MiXCR. The profile shows roughly 100,000 distinct CDR3 sequences, 4.5% to 7.5% of them singletons. This sample comprised PBMCs, mostly from graft donor cells, obtained 60 days after TCRalphabeta/CD19-depleted stem cell transplant. The receptors stem from a female patient aged 2-15 years who had a stem cell transplant for Fanconi anemia, so the T cells may come from the graft donor.

This clonotype was observed at least ten times. V usage is TRBV30 and J usage is TRBJ2-4, with D hard to call. The V and J ends lost 1 base and 0 bases respectively, with 7 bases between them. The CDR3 totals 14 residues. The V gene's germline CDR1 is GTSNPN and CDR2 SVGIG (reference sequence). This CDR3 is CAWSELLAKNIQYF. The CDR3 bases are TGTGCCTGGAGTGAGCTGTTAGCCAAAAACATTCAGTACTTC.

This chain uses TRBV20-1 with TRBJ2-3; 8 bases match TRBD2. Trimming cost V 5 bases and J 3 bases; bases outside gene matches: 13. From germline, CDR1 is DFQATT and CDR2 SNEGSKA (reference sequence). This CDR3 comprises 16 residues. As DNA, the CDR3 is TGCAGTGCTGAAGCCGTAGCGGGATTAATGACAGATACGCAGTATTTT. Its translation: CSAEAVAGLMTDTQYF.

The chain uses TRBV28 and TRBJ2-7; either TRBD1 or TRBD2 may fit D (5 bases each). Germline CDR1 and CDR2: MDHEN and SYDVKM. Trimming shortened V by 10 bases and J by 2 bases, and 15 bases separated the two germline ends. The CDR3 covers 13 residues. CDR3 in amino acids: CAMGAGLPYEQYF. The CDR3 DNA follows: TGTGCCATGGGAGCAGGGCTCCCCTACGAGCAGTACTTC. The variable domain in full, completed from reference TRBV28 and TRBJ2-7, reads DVKVTQSSRYLVKRTGEKVFLECVQDMDHENMFWYRQDPGLGLRLIYFSYDVKMKEKGDIPEGYSVSREKKERFSLILESASTNQTSMYLCAMGAGLPYEQYFGPGTRLTVT.

This clonotype has at least ten counts. The chain combines TRBV5-1 with TRBJ2-3; 9 nucleotides match TRBD2. Germline V gene data show CDR1 as SGHRS and CDR2 as YFSETQ. The V and J ends lost 4 bases and 5 bases, in that order; junction bases with no gene match: 8. The length of the CDR3 is 15 residues. DNA for the CDR3: TGCGCCAGCAGCGGAGTAGCGGGAGCGGGAGATACGCAGTATTTT. This encodes CASSGVAGAGDTQYF.

This clonotype was seen ten or more times. The V gene is TRBV27, the J gene TRBJ2-5; D unresolved. Germline V gives CDR1 MNHEY, CDR2 SMNVEV (reference sequence). The CDR3 runs 13 residues. V was clipped by 5 bases and J by 5 bases, with 12 bases between them. The CDR3 sequence is CASSEDFRETQYF. The CDR3 nucleotides read TGTGCCAGCAGTGAAGACTTTCGGGAGACCCAGTACTTC.

This clonotype occurred many times. The rearrangement links TRBV7-2 to TRBJ2-7; TRBD2 is a possible D gene (5 bases). This CDR3 spans 14 amino acids. The ends were cut back, 5 bases at V and 4 bases at J, with 15 bases in the middle. The V gene's germline CDR1 is SGHTA and CDR2 FQGNSA. CDR3 in DNA: TGTGCCAGCAGCCGTCGGACTGGCCAATACGAGCAGTACTTC. This gives the protein CASSRRTGQYEQYF.

This clonotype was detected many times. The V call is TRBV28, the J call TRBJ1-2; no clear D gene. Germline V lookup: CDR1 MDHEN, CDR2 SYDVKM. The CDR3 runs to 12 residues. The V end was cut by 5 bases, the J end by 7 bases, with 11 bases between. The CDR3 here is CASSIPGGGYTF. The CDR3 DNA is TGTGCCAGCAGTATTCCGGGTGGTGGCTACACCTTC.

This clonotype came up many times. The chain couples TRBV6-5 to TRBJ2-1; 8 nucleotides match TRBD2. The CDR3 length is 14 residues. CDR1 and CDR2 from the germline V gene are MNHEY and SVGAGI. V gave up 1 base and J gave up 7 bases; unmatched junction bases: 3. CDR3: CASSYFTGGNEQFF. The DNA for the CDR3 is TGTGCCAGCAGTTACTTCACGGGGGGGAATGAGCAGTTCTTC.

This clonotype has at least ten counts. The chain couples TRBV28 to TRBJ2-7; D ambiguous. This CDR3 region has 11 residues. Germline V gene lookup returns CDR1 MDHEN and CDR2 SYDVKM. Trimming took off 11 bases at V and 1 base at J, with 9 bases between the two ends. The CDR3 bases are TGTGCCGTGGGCCAGTCCTACGAGCAGTACTTC. It specifies CAVGQSYEQYF.

The table lists this clonotype with many counts. The chain joins TRBV4-2 to TRBJ2-3; 8 nucleotides align to TRBD2. The J segment lost 3 bases and the V segment lost 1 base, leaving 6 bases of the junction unmatched. The CDR3 has 16 amino acids. Looked up from germline, CDR1 is LGHNA and CDR2 is YNFKEQ. This chain's CDR3 is CASSQVGRGATDTQYF. In nucleotides, the CDR3 is TGTGCCAGCAGCCAAGTAGGGCGGGGGGCTACAGATACGCAGTATTTT.

Ten or more counts support this clonotype. The rearrangement uses TRBV12-3 or TRBV12-4 and TRBJ1-2; 9 nucleotides align to TRBD1. V shed 7 bases and J 8 bases; nucleotides not matched to a gene: 8. This CDR3 contains 13 residues. The CDR3 bases are TGTGCCAGCACCAGGGGACAGGGAAGAGGCTACACCTTC. Its translation is CASTRGQGRGYTF.

Only a few counts were recorded for this clonotype. The gene calls are TRBV6-5 and TRBJ1-2; 8 bases agree with TRBD1. V shed 5 bases, J shed 4 bases, and the junction held 6 bases outside the gene matches. Germline V gene lookup returns CDR1 MNHEY and CDR2 SVGAGI. The CDR3 length is 14 residues. The CDR3 DNA follows: TGTGCCAGCAGTATAGGGGACAGGTTCTATGGCTACACCTTC. Translated, it gives CASSIGDRFYGYTF.

The chain uses TRBV27 and TRBJ2-5; perhaps TRBD1 as D (6 bases). Germline CDR1 and CDR2: MNHEY and SMNVEV (reference sequence). The CDR3 runs to 13 residues. V shed 6 bases and J shed 4 bases, with 12 bases lying between them. CDR3 region: CASRGGGTETQYF. CDR3 nucleotide sequence: TGTGCCAGCAGAGGTGGGGGCACAGAGACCCAGTACTTC.

This clonotype has only a few counts. This rearrangement joins TRBV18 to TRBJ2-4; 8 bases are shared with TRBD1. With 6 bases clipped from V and 5 bases from J, the junction kept 12 bases outside the gene matches. In germline, CDR1 is KGHSH, CDR2 LQKENI. The CDR3 covers 16 residues. The CDR3 DNA is TGTGCCAGCTCGCCGCGGACAGGGAATCTCCAAAACATTCAGTACTTC. Amino acid sequence: CASSPRTGNLQNIQYF.

This clonotype has a single count. With a much larger clone just one base away, this may be a read error. The final CDR3 position lacks the conserved phenylalanine or tryptophan, pointing to a likely read error. The genes are TRBV5-1 and TRBJ2-3; 8 bases map to TRBD2. Germline V gene data show CDR1 as SGHRS and CDR2 as YFSETQ. V trimming: 4 bases; J trimming: 2 bases; junction bases outside the gene matches: 6. CDR3 length: 15 residues. The CDR3 reads CASSRRTSPTDTQYL. DNA of the CDR3: TGCGCCAGCAGCAGGAGGACTAGCCCCACAGATACGCAGTATTTA.

This clonotype was observed a few times. The rearrangement uses TRBV5-1 and TRBJ2-7; TRBD1 matches at 8 bases. The CDR3 consists of 14 residues. Per germline, CDR1 SGHRS and CDR2 YFSETQ. V was pared by 4 bases and J by 4 bases, with 7 bases of the junction left unmatched. The DNA of the CDR3 is TGCGCCAGCAGCCCAGCTCAGGGGGCGTACGAGCAGTACTTC. Amino acids: CASSPAQGAYEQYF.

Many counts were recorded for this clonotype. The genes are TRBV20-1 and TRBJ2-1; D remains unclear. Germline-derived CDR1 and CDR2 are DFQATT and SNEGSKA (reference sequence). The CDR3 consists of 13 residues. With 7 bases removed from V and 0 bases from J, the gap between germline ends came to 10 bases. CDR3 coding DNA: TGCAGTGTCCAGATACGCTCCTACAATGAGCAGTTCTTC. As protein: CSVQIRSYNEQFF.

The V call is TRBV20-1, the J call TRBJ2-5; the D gene is possibly TRBD2 (5 bases). The V gene's germline CDR1 is DFQATT and CDR2 SNEGSKA (reference sequence). The CDR3 has 11 amino acids. V gave up 6 bases and J gave up 4 bases, with 9 bases separating them. CDR3: CSAPRGETQYF. The CDR3, as DNA: TGCAGTGCCCCCCGGGGAGAGACCCAGTACTTC.

This clonotype was observed many times. This sequence joins TRBV20-1 and TRBJ2-7; D gene unclear. The germline V and J ends were trimmed by 6 bases and 2 bases, with 14 bases remaining between them. Per the germline V gene, CDR1 is DFQATT and CDR2 is SNEGSKA (reference sequence). CDR3 length: 13 residues. The CDR3 reads CSAPPGPTYEQYF. CDR3 sequence (DNA): TGCAGTGCGCCACCGGGTCCTACCTACGAGCAGTACTTC.